These 26 T cell receptor beta chains were sequenced from one sample in a study of T cells after yellow fever vaccination. TCRdb reprocessed the 5' RACE reads via MiXCR and lists one record per CDR3 protein. The profile shows some 390,000 distinct CDR3 sequences, over 15% of them singletons. The sequencing here drew on PBMCs, taken before the yellow fever booster vaccination. These receptors originate from a man between 18 and 35 years old who received the YFV17D yellow fever vaccine.

The gene calls are TRBV7-2 and TRBJ2-5, with a possible D match to TRBD1 (6 bases). V lost 4 bases and J 4 bases, leaving 22 bases between the germline ends. The CDR3 spans 17 residues. Germline V gene data show CDR1 as SGHTA and CDR2 as FQGNSA. This chain's CDR3 is CASSYFGTSKMGETQYF. CDR3 nucleotides: TGTGCCAGCAGCTATTTTGGGACATCTAAAATGGGAGAGACCCAGTACTTC.

In its sample, this clonotype was seen many times. The V and J genes are TRBV4-3 and TRBJ2-5, with D tentatively TRBD1 or TRBD2 (5 bases each). The CDR3 runs 16 residues. The germline V gene encodes CDR1 LGHNA and CDR2 YSLEER. V shed 1 base and J shed 2 bases, with 14 bases lying between them. CDR3: CASSQGVGREQETQYF. CDR3 DNA: TGCGCCAGCAGCCAAGGGGTAGGCAGGGAGCAAGAGACCCAGTACTTC.

The rearrangement links TRBV7-9 to TRBJ2-2; D is possibly TRBD2 (5 bases). The germline gives CDR1 SEHNR, CDR2 FQNEAQ (reference sequence). The ends were cut back, 5 bases at V and 1 base at J, with 14 bases in the middle. CDR3 size: 16 residues. This chain's CDR3 is CASSKIALLNTGELFF. The CDR3 bases are TGTGCCAGCAGCAAGATAGCGCTACTGAACACCGGGGAGCTGTTTTTT.

This chain uses TRBV5-5 with TRBJ1-2; D is uncertain. Trimming stripped 0 bases from V and 7 bases from J, with 7 bases between. The CDR3 runs to 12 residues. CDR1 SGHKS and CDR2 YYEKEE come from the germline V gene (reference sequence). The CDR3 region is CASSLDNGGYTF. Written as DNA, the CDR3 is TGTGCCAGCAGCTTGGACAACGGTGGCTACACCTTC.

This clonotype was seen more than once but under ten times. The chain recombines TRBV29-1 with TRBJ1-2; 9 bases are a match to TRBD1. The length of the CDR3 is 14 residues. The germline gives CDR1 SQVTM, CDR2 ANQGSEA. J lost 4 bases, V lost 4 bases, and 7 bases had no gene match. CDR3 in DNA: TGCAGCGTTGCCCGGACAGGGGATGGCTATGGCTACACCTTC. Protein product: CSVARTGDGYGYTF.

This clonotype has only a few counts. V usage is TRBV12-3 or TRBV12-4 and J usage is TRBJ1-5; D gene unclear. The ends were cut back, 2 bases at V and 6 bases at J, with 11 bases in the middle. This CDR3 spans 14 amino acids. The CDR3 here is CASSLKEKGQPQHF. CDR3 nucleotide sequence: TGTGCCAGCAGTTTAAAGGAAAAGGGTCAGCCCCAGCATTTT.

This clonotype showed up just a few times. V and J are TRBV5-1 and TRBJ2-1; 14 nucleotides align to TRBD2. After removal of 4 bases from V and 9 bases from J, the junction contained 6 bases not matched to a gene. From germline, CDR1 is SGHRS and CDR2 YFSETQ. The CDR3 is made up of 15 amino acids. The CDR3 DNA follows: TGCGCCAGCAGCCCAGGGACTAGCGGGGGACGTGAGCAGTTCTTC. Protein sequence: CASSPGTSGGREQFF.

The CDR3 region is CASSEYTGGARSYEQYV. The CDR3 bases are TGTGCCAGCAGTGAATATACCGGGGGGGCTCGCTCCTACGAGCAGTACGTC. The rearrangement joins TRBV25-1 to TRBJ2-7, with 8 bases identical to TRBD2. With V trimmed by 0 bases and J by 0 bases, 7 bases remained unmatched. The CDR3 is 17 residues long. Germline V CDR1 and CDR2: MGHDK, SYGVNS.

Only a few counts were recorded for this clonotype. The chain couples TRBV7-7 to TRBJ2-7; D is undetermined. CDR1 and CDR2 from the germline V gene are SSHAT and FNYEAQ (reference sequence). This CDR3 has 13 residues. The CDR3 spells CASSLIDHYEQYV. CDR3 in DNA: TGTGCTAGCAGCTTAATTGACCACTACGAGCAGTACGTC.

This clonotype showed up just a few times. CDR3 amino acids: CASSRSWTNNEQFF. CDR3 sequence (DNA): TGTGCCAGCAGCCGATCCTGGACGAACAATGAGCAGTTCTTC. This rearrangement joins TRBV7-9 to TRBJ2-1; D call uncertain. Trimming removed 5 bases from V and 5 bases from J, with 13 bases in between. From germline, CDR1 is SEHNR and CDR2 FQNEAQ (reference sequence). This CDR3 comprises 14 residues.

The CDR3 reads CASRRTGFSNQPQHF. CDR3 in DNA: TGTGCCAGCAGGCGAACAGGGTTTAGCAATCAGCCCCAGCATTTT. This chain links TRBV6-5 with TRBJ1-5, with a possible D match to TRBD1 (6 bases). The length of the CDR3 is 15 residues. V was shortened by 6 bases and J by 0 bases, with 12 bases between the two germline ends. Germline V lookup: CDR1 MNHEY, CDR2 SVGAGI.

This chain links TRBV27 with TRBJ2-2; 7 nucleotides line up with TRBD2. V shed 5 bases and J 3 bases; nucleotides not matched to a gene: 6. CDR1 MNHEY and CDR2 SMNVEV come from the germline V gene (reference sequence). The length of the CDR3 is 15 residues. The CDR3 DNA reads TGTGCCAGCAGTCGATCGACTAGCTACACCGGGGAGCTGTTTTTT. Protein sequence: CASSRSTSYTGELFF.

Only a few counts were recorded for this clonotype. This chain links TRBV9 with TRBJ2-5, with 9 bases identical to TRBD1. Trimming cost V 4 bases and J 3 bases; bases outside gene matches: 7. This CDR3 has 15 residues. The germline V gene has CDR1 SGDLS and CDR2 YYNGEE. CDR3: CASSQMTGGEETQYF. CDR3 DNA sequence: TGTGCCAGCAGCCAAATGACAGGGGGTGAAGAGACCCAGTACTTC.

The J gene is TRBJ2-3, the V gene TRBV3-1, with D hard to call. The germline gives CDR1 LGHDT, CDR2 YNNKEL (reference sequence). The CDR3 contains 13 residues. V lost 8 bases to trimming and J lost 1 base, with 10 bases between them. The CDR3 DNA follows: TGTGCCAGCCAACTACCAGGCACAGATACGCAGTATTTT. It encodes CASQLPGTDTQYF.

This clonotype appeared a few times. The chain combines TRBV20-1 with TRBJ2-3; TRBD1 agrees at 9 bases. With 4 bases clipped from V and 4 bases from J, the junction kept 3 bases outside the gene matches. CDR1 and CDR2 (germline): DFQATT, SNEGSKA (reference sequence). The CDR3 is 13 amino acids. CDR3 sequence (DNA): TGCAGTGCTAACCGGGACAGGGCAGATACGCAGTATTTT. Translating it yields CSANRDRADTQYF.

This clonotype turned up a few times. CDR3 sequence (DNA): TGTGCCAGCAGTGAAGTTAACAGGGAGCAGTACGTC. This gives the protein CASSEVNREQYV. This chain joins TRBV6-1 and TRBJ2-7; possible D gene TRBD1, 5 bases. Trimming took off 1 base at V and 7 bases at J, with 8 bases between the two ends. Germline values: CDR1 MNHNS, CDR2 SASEGT. This CDR3 is 12 amino acids long.

The V and J genes are TRBV7-2 and TRBJ2-3; TRBD2 matches at 12 bases. The CDR3 consists of 16 residues. Germline loops: CDR1 SGHTA, CDR2 FQGNSA. The trim removed 5 bases at V and 1 base at J, leaving 4 bases unmatched. The CDR3 sequence is CASSPGLAGRTDTQYF. CDR3 sequence (DNA): TGTGCCAGCAGCCCAGGACTAGCGGGACGCACAGATACGCAGTATTTT.

The chain couples TRBV6-6 to TRBJ1-4; 7 bases agree with TRBD1. V lost 5 bases, J lost 8 bases, and 11 bases stayed unmatched. Germline V CDR1 and CDR2: MNHNY, SVGAGI (reference sequence). The length of the CDR3 is 15 residues. The CDR3 protein is CASSPQGVGTEKLFF. The CDR3 nucleotides read TGTGCCAGCAGTCCTCAGGGGGTAGGGACGGAAAAACTGTTTTTT.

The chain recombines TRBV10-1 with TRBJ2-2; possible D gene TRBD1, 6 bases. The ends were cut back, 5 bases at V and 6 bases at J, with 10 bases in the middle. This CDR3 is 13 amino acids long. CDR1 is WNHNN, CDR2 SYGVQD, per germline (reference sequence). The CDR3 nucleotides read TGCGCCAGCAGTATGGGGGCTCCCGGGGAGCTGTTTTTT. Its protein is CASSMGAPGELFF.

The gene calls are TRBV18 and TRBJ2-4; D is unclear. There are 15 residues in the CDR3. CDR1 and CDR2 (germline): KGHSH, LQKENI. The V end was cut by 3 bases, the J end by 6 bases, with 15 bases between. The CDR3 here is CASSPEGLRGNIQYF. CDR3 bases: TGTGCCAGCTCACCCGAAGGTCTCAGAGGAAACATTCAGTACTTC.

The V and J genes are TRBV18 and TRBJ2-3; 8 bases line up with TRBD2. From germline, CDR1 is KGHSH and CDR2 LQKENI. V gave up 3 bases and J gave up 4 bases; unmatched junction bases: 6. The CDR3 sequence is 15 residues long. CDR3 region: CASSPQGGGPDTQYF. CDR3 sequence (DNA): TGTGCCAGCTCACCGCAGGGCGGGGGGCCAGATACGCAGTATTTT.

Worth noting for this clonotype: Relative to the germline gene, one junction end is altered; a read error may explain this. This chain uses TRBV6-5 with TRBJ1-4; no definite D call. The germline CDR1 and CDR2 sequences are MNHEY and SVGAGI. CDR3 length equals 13 residues. The DNA for the CDR3 is TGTGCCAGCCAAAGTCGGGGTGATGAAAATCTGTTTTTT. It is translated as CASQSRGDENLFF.

This clonotype has ten or more counts. This rearrangement joins TRBV20-1 to TRBJ2-1; TRBD2 agrees at 10 bases. This CDR3 contains 15 residues. CDR1 is DFQATT and CDR2 is SNEGSKA in the germline V gene (reference sequence). The V and J ends lost 5 bases and 9 bases, in that order; junction bases with no gene match: 13. Here the CDR3 reads CSAPLAGGLLGEQFF. Written as DNA, the CDR3 is TGCAGTGCTCCCTTAGCGGGGGGTCTCCTGGGTGAGCAGTTCTTC.

This clonotype came up many times. This chain uses TRBV6-5 with TRBJ2-3, with D possibly being TRBD2 (5 bases). CDR3 length: 12 residues. Germline V lookup: CDR1 MNHEY, CDR2 SVGAGI. V lost 2 bases and J 8 bases, leaving 8 bases between the germline ends. This CDR3 reads CASSYPGSTQYF. The DNA for the CDR3 is TGTGCCAGCAGTTACCCGGGGAGTACGCAGTATTTT.

This rearrangement joins TRBV7-2 to TRBJ1-1, with a possible D match to TRBD1 (5 bases). Germline CDR1 SGHTA, CDR2 FQGNSA. Trimming removed 3 bases from V and 1 base from J, with 9 bases in between. The CDR3 is 14 amino acids. The CDR3 nucleotides read TGTGCCAGCAGCTTTTTCCAGGGGAACACTGAAGCTTTCTTT. Translated: CASSFFQGNTEAFF.

This clonotype occurred a few times. The chain combines TRBV20-1 with TRBJ2-7; D remains unclear. Trimming took off 3 bases at V and 1 base at J, with 7 bases between the two ends. CDR1 is DFQATT, CDR2 SNEGSKA, per germline (reference sequence). CDR3 length: 12 amino acids. The DNA for the CDR3 is TGCAGTGCTAGTGGTAGGTCCTACGAGCAGTACTTC. Amino acids: CSASGRSYEQYF.